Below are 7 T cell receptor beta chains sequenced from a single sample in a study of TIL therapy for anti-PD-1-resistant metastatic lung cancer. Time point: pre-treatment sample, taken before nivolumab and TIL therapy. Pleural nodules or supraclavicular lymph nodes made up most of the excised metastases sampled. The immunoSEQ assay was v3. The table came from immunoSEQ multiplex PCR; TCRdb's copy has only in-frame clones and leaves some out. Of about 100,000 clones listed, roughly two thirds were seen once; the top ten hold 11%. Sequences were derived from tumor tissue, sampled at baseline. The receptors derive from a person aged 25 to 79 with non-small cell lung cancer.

CDR3 protein: CASSSRGGSGNEQFF. In nucleotides, the CDR3 is TGTGCCAGCAGCTCCCGCGGGGGGTCGGGCAATGAGCAGTTCTTC. The gene calls are TRBV7-2 and TRBJ2-1; TRBD2 matches 8 bases. V lost 4 bases and J lost 6; bases outside the gene matches: 8. The CDR3 has 15 amino acids. Germline V gene sequence: CDR1 SGHTA, CDR2 FQGNSA.

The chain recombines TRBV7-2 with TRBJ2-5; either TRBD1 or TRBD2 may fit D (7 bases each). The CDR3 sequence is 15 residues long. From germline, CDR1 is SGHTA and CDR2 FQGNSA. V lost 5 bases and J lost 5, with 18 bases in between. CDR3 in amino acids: CASSTRLQGGETQYF. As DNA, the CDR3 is TGTGCCAGCAGCACCCGACTTCAGGGGGGGGAGACCCAGTACTTC.

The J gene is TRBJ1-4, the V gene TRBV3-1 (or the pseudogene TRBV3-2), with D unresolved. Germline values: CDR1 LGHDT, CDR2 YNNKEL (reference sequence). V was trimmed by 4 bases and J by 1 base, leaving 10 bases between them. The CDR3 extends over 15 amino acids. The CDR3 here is CASSPLPGTNEKLFF. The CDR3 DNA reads TGTGCCAGCAGCCCCCTTCCGGGAACTAATGAAAAACTGTTTTTT.

The CDR3 here is CASSQDGRNTIYF. As DNA, the CDR3 is TGTGCCAGCAGCCAAGATGGGAGAAACACCATATATTTT. The V gene is TRBV14, the J gene TRBJ1-3; D call uncertain. This CDR3 has 13 residues. Germline V lookup: CDR1 SGHDN, CDR2 FVKESK. Trimming removed 0 bases at V and 5 bases at J, with 5 bases between.

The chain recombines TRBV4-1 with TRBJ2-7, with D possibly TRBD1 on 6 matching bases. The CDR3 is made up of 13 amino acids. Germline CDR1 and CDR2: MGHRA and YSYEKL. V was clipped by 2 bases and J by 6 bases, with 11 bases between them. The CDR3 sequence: CASSQPDRPEQYF. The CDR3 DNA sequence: TGCGCCAGCAGCCAACCGGACAGACCCGAGCAGTACTTC.

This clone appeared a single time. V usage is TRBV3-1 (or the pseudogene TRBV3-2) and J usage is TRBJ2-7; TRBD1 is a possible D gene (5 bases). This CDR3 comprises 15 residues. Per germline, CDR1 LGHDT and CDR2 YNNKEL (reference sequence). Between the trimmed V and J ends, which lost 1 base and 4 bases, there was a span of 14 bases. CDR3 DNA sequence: TGTGCCAGCAGCCAAGGGGGCACAGGCGCGTACGAGCAGTACTTC. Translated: CASSQGGTGAYEQYF.

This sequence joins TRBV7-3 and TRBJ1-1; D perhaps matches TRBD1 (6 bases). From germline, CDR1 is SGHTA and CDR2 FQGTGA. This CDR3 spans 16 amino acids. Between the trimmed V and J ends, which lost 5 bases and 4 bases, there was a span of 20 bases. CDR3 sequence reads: CASSPRPGGMTTEAFF. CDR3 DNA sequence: TGTGCCAGCAGCCCACGACCGGGGGGCATGACCACTGAAGCTTTCTTT.